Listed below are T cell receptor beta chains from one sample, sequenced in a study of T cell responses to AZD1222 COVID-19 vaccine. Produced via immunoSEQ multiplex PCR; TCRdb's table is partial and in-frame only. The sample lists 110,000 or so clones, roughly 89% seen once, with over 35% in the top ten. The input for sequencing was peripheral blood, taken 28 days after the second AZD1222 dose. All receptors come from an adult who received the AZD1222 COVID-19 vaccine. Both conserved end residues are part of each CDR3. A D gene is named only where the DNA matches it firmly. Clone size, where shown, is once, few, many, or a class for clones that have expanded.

CDR3 protein: CSVQGSGEKLFF
CDR3 DNA: TGCAGCGTCCAGGGGAGTGGGGAAAAACTGTTTTTT
D gene: -
clone size: -
V gene: TRBV29-1
J gene: TRBJ1-4

CDR3 protein: CASSIGGRVEANYGYTF
CDR3 DNA: TGTGCCAGTAGTATAGGGGGCAGGGTGGAAGCTAACTATGGCTACACCTTC
D gene: -
clone size: -
V gene: TRBV19
J gene: TRBJ1-2

CDR3 protein: CASRGYGGNEKLFF
CDR3 DNA: TGTGCCAGCAGGGGTTACGGGGGGAATGAAAAACTGTTTTTT
D gene: -
clone size: -
V gene: TRBV27
J gene: TRBJ1-4

CDR3 protein: CASSREAYEQYF
CDR3 DNA: TGTGCCAGCAGCCGAGAGGCCTACGAGCAGTACTTC
D gene: -
clone size: -
V gene: TRBV3-1/TRBV3-2
J gene: TRBJ2-7

CDR3 protein: CASAIGMDRWNRTSGNTIYF
CDR3 DNA: TGCGCCAGCGCGATCGGGATGGACAGGTGGAACAGGACCTCTGGAAACACCATATATTTT
D gene: TRBD1
clone size: -
V gene: TRBV23-1
J gene: TRBJ1-3

CDR3 protein: CAWSVAGTIYF
CDR3 DNA: TGTGCCTGGAGCGTAGCGGGCACCATATATTTT
D gene: -
clone size: -
V gene: TRBV30
J gene: TRBJ1-3

CDR3 protein: CASSFRSSEAFF
CDR3 DNA: TGTGCCAGCAGTTTCCGCAGCAGTGAAGCTTTCTTT
D gene: -
clone size: once
V gene: TRBV12-3/TRBV12-4
J gene: TRBJ1-1

CDR3 protein: CASTSYLSNQPQHF
CDR3 DNA: TGTGCCAGTACCTCTTACCTTAGCAATCAGCCCCAGCATTTT
D gene: -
clone size: -
V gene: TRBV19
J gene: TRBJ1-5

CDR3 protein: CASSPSSGRASETQYF
CDR3 DNA: TGTGCCAGCAGCCCTTCTAGCGGGAGGGCGTCAGAGACCCAGTACTTC
D gene: TRBD2
clone size: -
V gene: TRBV5-4
J gene: TRBJ2-5

CDR3 protein: CASQAGITTNEKLFF
CDR3 DNA: TGTGCCAGCCAAGCCGGGATTACAACTAATGAAAAACTGTTTTTT
D gene: -
clone size: -
V gene: TRBV25-1
J gene: TRBJ1-4

CDR3 protein: CATTMDSSYNEQFF
CDR3 DNA: TGTGCCACCACCATGGACAGCTCCTACAATGAGCAGTTCTTC
D gene: -
clone size: -
V gene: TRBV19
J gene: TRBJ2-1

CDR3 protein: CSATDTDTQYF
CDR3 DNA: TGCAGTGCCACGGACACAGATACGCAGTATTTT
D gene: -
clone size: -
V gene: TRBV20-1
J gene: TRBJ2-3

CDR3 protein: CASSGRAEQYF
CDR3 DNA: TGTGCCAGCAGCGGGAGGGCCGAGCAGTACTTC
D gene: TRBD2
clone size: -
V gene: TRBV6-5
J gene: TRBJ2-7

CDR3 protein: CATSGILAGASEQYF
CDR3 DNA: TGTGCCACCAGCGGTATACTAGCGGGAGCTAGTGAGCAGTACTTC
D gene: TRBD2
clone size: -
V gene: TRBV15
J gene: TRBJ2-7

CDR3 protein: CASSSRPDASTDTQYF
CDR3 DNA: TGTGCCAGCAGCTCCCGGCCGGACGCGAGCACAGATACGCAGTATTTT
D gene: -
clone size: -
V gene: TRBV7-9
J gene: TRBJ2-3

CDR3 protein: CATSDSRQVNTEAFF
CDR3 DNA: TGTGCCACCAGTGATTCGCGACAGGTGAACACTGAAGCTTTCTTT
D gene: -
clone size: -
V gene: TRBV24-1
J gene: TRBJ1-1

CDR3 protein: CASSYAGQRNTGELFF
CDR3 DNA: TGTGCCAGCAGTTACGCGGGACAAAGGAACACCGGGGAGCTGTTTTTT
D gene: -
clone size: -
V gene: TRBV6-5
J gene: TRBJ2-2

CDR3 protein: CASSIEGTSVTDTQYF
CDR3 DNA: TGTGCCAGTAGTATAGAAGGGACTAGCGTCACAGATACGCAGTATTTT
D gene: TRBD2
clone size: -
V gene: TRBV19
J gene: TRBJ2-3

CDR3 protein: CASGLLPGDNEQFF
CDR3 DNA: TGCGCCAGCGGCCTTCTACCGGGGGACAATGAGCAGTTCTTC
D gene: -
clone size: -
V gene: TRBV5-1
J gene: TRBJ2-1

CDR3 protein: CASSFDRSQETQYF
CDR3 DNA: TGTGCCAGCAGCTTTGACAGAAGCCAAGAGACCCAGTACTTC
D gene: -
clone size: -
V gene: TRBV11-3
J gene: TRBJ2-5

CDR3 protein: CASSPGQHTDTQYF
CDR3 DNA: TGTGCCAGCAGCCCTGGACAGCACACAGATACGCAGTATTTT
D gene: -
clone size: -
V gene: TRBV7-2
J gene: TRBJ2-3

CDR3 protein: CASSLRTGLTTNEKLFF
CDR3 DNA: TGTGCCAGCAGCCTCCGGACAGGACTTACAACTAATGAAAAACTGTTTTTT
D gene: TRBD1
clone size: -
V gene: TRBV11-2
J gene: TRBJ1-4

CDR3 protein: CASSLQGSRETQYF
CDR3 DNA: TGTGCCAGCAGCCTACAGGGATCTAGGGAGACCCAGTACTTC
D gene: -
clone size: -
V gene: TRBV7-2
J gene: TRBJ2-5

CDR3 protein: CASSPSAGGTYEQYF
CDR3 DNA: TGTGCCAGCAGCCCCTCGGCGGGGGGTACCTACGAGCAGTACTTC
D gene: TRBD2
clone size: few
V gene: TRBV5-4
J gene: TRBJ2-7

CDR3 protein: CASSKIRQRAPYEQYF
CDR3 DNA: TGTGCCAGCAGCAAGATACGACAGAGGGCCCCCTACGAGCAGTACTTC
D gene: -
clone size: once
V gene: TRBV21-1
J gene: TRBJ2-7

CDR3 protein: CASSLGRGNTEAFF
CDR3 DNA: TGTGCCAGCAGCTTAGGCCGAGGGAACACTGAAGCTTTCTTT
D gene: -
clone size: -
V gene: TRBV7-2
J gene: TRBJ1-1

CDR3 protein: CASSQGGETGDYGYTF
CDR3 DNA: TGTGCCAGCAGCCAAGGAGGAGAGACAGGAGACTATGGCTACACCTTC
D gene: -
clone size: -
V gene: TRBV14
J gene: TRBJ1-2

CDR3 protein: CASSHITGGRSQPQHF
CDR3 DNA: TGCGCCAGCAGCCACATAACAGGGGGAAGGAGTCAGCCCCAGCATTTT
D gene: TRBD1
clone size: -
V gene: TRBV4-1
J gene: TRBJ1-5

CDR3 protein: CASSPGQGAVQPQHF
CDR3 DNA: TGTGCCAGCAGCCCAGGACAGGGGGCGGTTCAGCCCCAGCATTTT
D gene: TRBD1
clone size: -
V gene: TRBV28
J gene: TRBJ1-5

CDR3 protein: CASSQGALAGLYEQYF
CDR3 DNA: TGTGCCAGCAGCCAAGGAGCACTAGCGGGATTGTACGAGCAGTACTTC
D gene: TRBD2
clone size: -
V gene: TRBV3-1/TRBV3-2
J gene: TRBJ2-7

CDR3 protein: CASSRVDTSSGNTIYF
CDR3 DNA: TGTGCCAGCTCAAGGGTCGACACCAGCTCTGGAAACACCATATATTTT
D gene: -
clone size: -
V gene: TRBV18
J gene: TRBJ1-3

CDR3 protein: CASSYGDSSEKLFF
CDR3 DNA: TGTGCCAGCAGTTACGGGGACTCTAGTGAAAAACTGTTTTTT
D gene: -
clone size: -
V gene: TRBV6-5
J gene: TRBJ1-4

CDR3 protein: CASSLGSGAEGYTF
CDR3 DNA: TGCGCCAGCAGCTTGGGGTCGGGGGCTGAAGGCTACACCTTC
D gene: -
clone size: -
V gene: TRBV5-1
J gene: TRBJ1-2